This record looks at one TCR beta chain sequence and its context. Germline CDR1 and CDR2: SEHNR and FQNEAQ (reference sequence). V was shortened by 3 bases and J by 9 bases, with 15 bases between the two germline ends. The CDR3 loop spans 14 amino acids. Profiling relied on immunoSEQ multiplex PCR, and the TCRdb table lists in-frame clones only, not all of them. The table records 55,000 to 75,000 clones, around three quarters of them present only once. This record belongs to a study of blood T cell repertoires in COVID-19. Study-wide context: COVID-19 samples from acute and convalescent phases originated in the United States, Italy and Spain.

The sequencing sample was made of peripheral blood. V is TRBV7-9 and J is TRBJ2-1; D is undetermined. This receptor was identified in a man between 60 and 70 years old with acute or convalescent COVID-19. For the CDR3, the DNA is TGTGCCAGCAGCTTGACCGGGTTACAAGCTGAGCAGTTCTTC. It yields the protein CASSLTGLQAEQFF.